The clone carrying this T cell receptor beta chain was detected a few times. This specimen belongs to a study of CD8 T cells in ankylosing spondylitis. A quantitative 5'-RACE method, one with molecular barcodes, was used to make TCR beta libraries. TCRdb re-derived calls from the 5' RACE reads in MiXCR, one entry per CDR3 protein. This table holds about 220,000 distinct CDR3 sequences, more than 25% found once. Germline values: CDR1 SQVTM, CDR2 ANQGSEA. Trimming cost V 2 bases and J 1 base, with 8 bases left between them. The CDR3 loop spans 13 amino acids. The TCR sequence derives from a male donor with ankylosing spondylitis or in good health (not recorded which). Sequences were obtained from blood, either unsorted or a sorted T cell fraction (not recorded which). The chain joins TRBV29-1 to TRBJ1-2; no reliable D call. DNA of the CDR3: TGCAGCGTTGAAAGGGTCCGTAACTATGGCTACACCTTC. Translated: CSVERVRNYGYTF.